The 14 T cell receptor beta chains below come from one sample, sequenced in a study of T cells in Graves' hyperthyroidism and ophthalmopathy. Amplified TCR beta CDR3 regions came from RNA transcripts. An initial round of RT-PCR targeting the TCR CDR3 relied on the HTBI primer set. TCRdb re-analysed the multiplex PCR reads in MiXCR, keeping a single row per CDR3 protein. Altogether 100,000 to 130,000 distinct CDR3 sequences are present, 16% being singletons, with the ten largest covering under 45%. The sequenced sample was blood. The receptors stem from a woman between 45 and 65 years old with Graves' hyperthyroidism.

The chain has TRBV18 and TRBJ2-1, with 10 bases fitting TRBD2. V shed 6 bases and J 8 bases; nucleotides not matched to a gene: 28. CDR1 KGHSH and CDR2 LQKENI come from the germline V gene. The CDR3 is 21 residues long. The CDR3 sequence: CASSEEMAGLALLIEGDEQFF. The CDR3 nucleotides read TGTGCCAGCTCGGAGGAGATGGCGGGACTAGCGCTTCTCATTGAGGGCGATGAGCAGTTCTTC.

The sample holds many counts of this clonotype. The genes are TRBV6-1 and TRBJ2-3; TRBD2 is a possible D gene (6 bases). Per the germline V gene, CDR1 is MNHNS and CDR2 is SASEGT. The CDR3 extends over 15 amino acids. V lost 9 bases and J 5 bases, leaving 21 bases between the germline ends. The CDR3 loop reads CASRPAGGPIDTQYF. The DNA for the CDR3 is TGTGCCAGTCGACCTGCCGGAGGGCCGATAGATACGCAGTATTTT.

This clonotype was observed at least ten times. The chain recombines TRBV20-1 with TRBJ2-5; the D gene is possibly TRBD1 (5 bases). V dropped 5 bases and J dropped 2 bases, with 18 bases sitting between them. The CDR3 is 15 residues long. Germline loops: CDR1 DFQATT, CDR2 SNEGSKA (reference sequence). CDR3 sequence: CSAWQEGHLQETQYF. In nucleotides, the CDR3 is TGCAGTGCTTGGCAGGAAGGACACCTTCAAGAGACCCAGTACTTC.

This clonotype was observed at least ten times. In DNA form, the CDR3 reads TGTGCCAGCAGCCAAGGACAGCCTGGGGTTGACGAGCAGTACTTC. Translating gives CASSQGQPGVDEQYF. The rearrangement uses TRBV3-1 and TRBJ2-7; possibly TRBD1 for D (5 bases). CDR3 length: 15 amino acids. Between the trimmed V and J ends, which lost 1 base and 5 bases, there was a span of 15 bases. Germline-derived CDR1 and CDR2 are LGHDT and YNNKEL (reference sequence).

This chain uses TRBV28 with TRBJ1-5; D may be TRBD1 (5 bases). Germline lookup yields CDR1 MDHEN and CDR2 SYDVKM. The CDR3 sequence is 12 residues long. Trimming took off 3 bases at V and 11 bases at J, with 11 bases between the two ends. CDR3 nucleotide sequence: TGTGCCAGCAGTTTTCAGGGTATCACCCAGCATTTT. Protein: CASSFQGITQHF.

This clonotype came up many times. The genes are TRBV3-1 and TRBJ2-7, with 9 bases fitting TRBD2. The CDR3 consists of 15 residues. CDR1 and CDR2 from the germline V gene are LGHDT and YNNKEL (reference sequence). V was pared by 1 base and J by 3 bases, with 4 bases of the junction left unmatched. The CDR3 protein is CASSQARGGVYEQYF. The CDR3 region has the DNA TGTGCCAGCAGCCAAGCCCGCGGGGGGGTCTACGAGCAGTACTTC.

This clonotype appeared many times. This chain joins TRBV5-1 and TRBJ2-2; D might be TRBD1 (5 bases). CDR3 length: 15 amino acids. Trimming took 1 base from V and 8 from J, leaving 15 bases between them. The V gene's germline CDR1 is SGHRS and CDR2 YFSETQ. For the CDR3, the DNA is TGCGCCAGCAGCTTGTTAACAGGCTCGAGAGGGGAGCTGTTTTTT. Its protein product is CASSLLTGSRGELFF.

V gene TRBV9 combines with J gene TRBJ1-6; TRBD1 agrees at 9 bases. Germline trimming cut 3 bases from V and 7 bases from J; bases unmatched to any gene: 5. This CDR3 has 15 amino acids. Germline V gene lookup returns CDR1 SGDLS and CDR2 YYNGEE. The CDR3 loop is CASSGKQGANSPLHF. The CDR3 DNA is TGTGCCAGCAGCGGAAAACAGGGGGCGAATTCACCCCTCCACTTT. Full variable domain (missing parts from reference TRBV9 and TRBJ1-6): DSGVTQTPKHLITATGQRVTLRCSPRSGDLSVYWYQQSLDQGLQFLIQYYNGEERAKGNILERFSAQQFPDLHSELNLSSLELGDSALYFCASSGKQGANSPLHFGNGTRLTVT.

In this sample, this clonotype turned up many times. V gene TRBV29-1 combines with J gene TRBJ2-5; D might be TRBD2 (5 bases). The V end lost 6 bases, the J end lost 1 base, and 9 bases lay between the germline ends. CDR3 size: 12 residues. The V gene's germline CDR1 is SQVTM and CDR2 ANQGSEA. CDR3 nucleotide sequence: TGCAGCGTACGAGGGAGCCAAGAGACCCAGTACTTC. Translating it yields CSVRGSQETQYF.

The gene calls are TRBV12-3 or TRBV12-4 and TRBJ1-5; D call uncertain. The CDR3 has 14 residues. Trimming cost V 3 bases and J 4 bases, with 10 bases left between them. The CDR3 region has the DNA TGTGCCAGCAGTTTCGTATCAGAGAATCAGCCCCAGCATTTT. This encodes CASSFVSENQPQHF.

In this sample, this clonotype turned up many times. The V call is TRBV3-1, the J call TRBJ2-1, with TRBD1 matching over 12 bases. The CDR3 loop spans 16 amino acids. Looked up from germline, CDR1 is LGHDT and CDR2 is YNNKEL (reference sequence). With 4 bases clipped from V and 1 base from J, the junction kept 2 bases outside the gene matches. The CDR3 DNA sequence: TGTGCCAGCAGCCGGGGACAGGGGGCGTCCTACAATGAGCAGTTCTTC. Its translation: CASSRGQGASYNEQFF.

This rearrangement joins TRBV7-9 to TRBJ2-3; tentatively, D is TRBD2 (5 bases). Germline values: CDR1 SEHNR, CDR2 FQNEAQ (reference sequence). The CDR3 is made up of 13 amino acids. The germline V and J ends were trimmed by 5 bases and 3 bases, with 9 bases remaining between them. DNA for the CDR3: TGTGCCAGCAGCGCGGGCAGAACAGATACGCAGTATTTT. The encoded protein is CASSAGRTDTQYF.

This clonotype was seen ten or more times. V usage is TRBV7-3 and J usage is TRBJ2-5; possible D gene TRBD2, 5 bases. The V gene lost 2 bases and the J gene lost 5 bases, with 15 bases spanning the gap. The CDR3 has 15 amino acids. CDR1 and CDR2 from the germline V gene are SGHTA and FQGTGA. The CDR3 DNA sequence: TGTGCCAGCAGCTTATCGAGCGGAACAAGGGAGACCCAGTACTTC. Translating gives CASSLSSGTRETQYF.

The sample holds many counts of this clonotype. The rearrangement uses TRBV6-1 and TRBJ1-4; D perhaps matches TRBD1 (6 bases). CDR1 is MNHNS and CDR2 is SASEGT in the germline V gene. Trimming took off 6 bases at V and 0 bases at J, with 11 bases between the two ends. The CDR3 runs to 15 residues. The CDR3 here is CASRESGATNEKLFF. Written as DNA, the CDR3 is TGTGCCAGCAGAGAATCAGGGGCAACTAATGAAAAACTGTTTTTT.